The rows below give T cell receptor beta chains drawn from one sample of a study of blood T cell repertoires in COVID-19. TCRdb keeps only in-frame clones here, not all; method: immunoSEQ multiplex PCR. In the table there are roughly 120,000 clones, about two thirds of which are singletons. The sample consisted of peripheral blood. The receptors come from a human donor with acute or convalescent COVID-19. The donor label of this sample is uncertain. Both conserved end residues are part of each CDR3. The D gene is left open where the match is weak. Rows may omit the clone size; those that give it use once, few, many or a size class.

TRBJ1-2 | few | . | TRBV12-5 | CASGGQNRSSYGYTF | TGTGCTAGTGGAGGACAGAACCGGTCTTCATATGGCTACACCTTC
TRBJ1-4 | . | . | TRBV19 | CASSGQLNEKLFF | TGTGCCAGTAGTGGGCAGCTTAATGAAAAACTGTTTTTT
TRBJ2-2 | . | TRBD2 | TRBV7-9 | CASSFPTSGVAGELFF | TGTGCCAGCAGCTTCCCAACTAGCGGGGTGGCCGGGGAGCTGTTTTTT
TRBJ2-1 | . | TRBD2 | TRBV20-1 | CSAREAGEQFF | TGCAGTGCTAGAGAAGCGGGAGAGCAGTTCTTC
TRBJ2-7 | . | TRBD2 | TRBV6-6 | CASSSTGTSAYEQYF | TGTGCCAGCAGTTCAACCGGGACTAGTGCCTACGAGCAGTACTTC
TRBJ1-4 | . | TRBD1 | TRBV10-3 | CAISAELGQTNEKLFF | TGTGCCATCAGCGCCGAACTGGGACAGACTAATGAAAAACTGTTTTTT
TRBJ2-5 | . | TRBD1 | TRBV10-3 | CAISDWGQGQETQYF | TGTGCCATCAGTGATTGGGGACAGGGGCAAGAGACCCAGTACTTC
TRBJ1-4 | . | . | TRBV5-1 | CASSLGTIDSEKLFF | TGCGCCAGCAGCTTGGGGACAATTGATTCCGAAAAACTGTTTTTT
TRBJ1-1 | . | . | TRBV11-3 | CASSYGGETEAFF | TGTGCCAGCAGCTACGGAGGAGAGACTGAAGCTTTCTTT
TRBJ2-3 | . | TRBD1 | TRBV6-1 | CASSESADRGGDTQYF | TGTGCCAGCAGTGAATCCGCCGACAGGGGCGGGGATACGCAGTATTTT
TRBJ1-1 | . | . | TRBV14 | CASSLQGNTEAFF | TGTGCCAGCAGCCTCCAGGGCAACACTGAAGCTTTCTTT
TRBJ1-2 | . | . | TRBV3-1/TRBV3-2 | CASSQDTAQGGYTF | TGTGCCAGCAGCCAAGATACAGCCCAGGGGGGCTACACCTTC
TRBJ2-1 | . | . | TRBV29-1 | CSVSGTWLNEQFF | TGCAGCGTCTCCGGGACATGGCTCAATGAGCAGTTCTTC
TRBJ1-4 | . | . | TRBV25-1 | CASSEIEGGKEKLFF | TGTGCCAGCAGTGAAATAGAGGGGGGGAAGGAAAAACTGTTTTTT
TRBJ1-2 | . | TRBD1 | TRBV6-2/TRBV6-3 | CASSRTGDGYTF | TGTGCCAGCAGTCGGACAGGGGACGGCTACACCTTC
TRBJ2-5 | once | TRBD2 | TRBV2 | CASSSGLAGGYGTQYF | TGTGCCAGCAGTTCGGGACTAGCGGGGGGGTATGGGACCCAGTACTTC
TRBJ2-5 | . | TRBD2 | TRBV14 | CASSQGRGGLAGRETQYF | TGTGCCAGCAGCCAAGGGCGAGGGGGACTAGCAGGTCGAGAGACCCAGTACTTC